This is a list of T cell receptor beta chains from one sample in a study of OX40 agonist ivuxolimab in advanced cancers. Clones were read by immunoSEQ multiplex PCR, and TCRdb kept only the in-frame ones, dropping some. The sample shows tens of thousands of clones, 90% of them seen only once. Sequenced material: CD4+ or CD8+ T cells sorted from blood, taken in a trial of the OX40 agonist ivuxolimab. The receptors here all came from an adult with an advanced solid tumor such as melanoma, head and neck, liver or kidney cancer. Both conserved end residues are part of each CDR3.

j_call v_call cdr3_aa
TRBJ2-1 TRBV6-5 CASSYRTSKNEQFF
TRBJ1-1 TRBV7-3 CASSLMPGMNTEAFF
TRBJ1-2 TRBV11-2 CASSRAGQGTGGYTF
TRBJ2-1 TRBV19 CASSNRLAGIGDNEQFF
TRBJ1-5 TRBV27 CASGRQNQPQHF
TRBJ2-3 TRBV11-3 CASSLETSPTDTQYF
TRBJ1-2 TRBV30 CAAVNKINYGYTF
TRBJ2-1 TRBV2 CASSEEGGPNNEQFF
TRBJ2-5 TRBV4-1 CASSKGVRGETQYF
TRBJ1-2 TRBV7-6 CASSPERGGTYGYTF
TRBJ2-2 TRBV28 CASSRDSLANTGELFF
TRBJ2-7 TRBV2 CASSLTRDTFYEQYF
TRBJ1-2 TRBV11-3 CASSHPNSENYGYTF
TRBJ2-1 TRBV7-8 CASSLRGGEQFF
TRBJ2-1 TRBV7-3 CASSYTAGRRNEQFF
TRBJ2-5 TRBV11-1 CASSFSGREETQYF